Below are 4 T cell receptor beta chains sequenced from a single sample in a study of blood T cell repertoires in COVID-19. Using immunoSEQ multiplex PCR, the repertoire was profiled, and TCRdb retains in-frame clones only, with some absent. The sample consists of about 160,000 clones, just under 85% of them appearing once. The specimen was peripheral blood. The source of these receptors is a woman aged 80 or older with acute or convalescent COVID-19.

The chain links TRBV27 to TRBJ1-2; TRBD1 matches at 7 bases. With V trimmed by 6 bases and J by 8 bases, 12 bases remained unmatched. The CDR3 extends over 14 amino acids. Germline CDR1 reads MNHEY; CDR2 reads SMNVEV (reference sequence). CDR3 sequence (DNA): TGTGCCAGCAGACCTCCGGGACAGCGTAGAGGCTACACCTTC. This gives the protein CASRPPGQRRGYTF.

The chain carries TRBV9 and TRBJ1-1; the match to TRBD1 covers 7 bases. The CDR3 has 12 amino acids. Germline V gene lookup returns CDR1 SGDLS and CDR2 YYNGEE. The V and J ends lost 8 bases and 6 bases, in that order; junction bases with no gene match: 7. The CDR3: CASDRAGAEAFF. DNA for the CDR3: TGTGCCAGTGACAGGGCAGGAGCTGAAGCTTTCTTT.

The chain combines TRBV6-5 with TRBJ2-1; D remains unclear. The CDR3 length is 14 residues. Trimming took off 2 bases at V and 3 bases at J, with 8 bases between the two ends. Germline V CDR1 and CDR2: MNHEY, SVGAGI. DNA of the CDR3: TGTGCCAGCAGTTACCCCCCGGGCTACAATGAGCAGTTCTTC. This gives the protein CASSYPPGYNEQFF.

V is TRBV30 and J is TRBJ1-1, with D maybe TRBD1 (6 bases). The CDR3 has 13 amino acids. The germline CDR1 and CDR2 sequences are GTSNPN and SVGIG (reference sequence). Trimming removed 1 base from V and 3 bases from J, with 9 bases in between. In nucleotides, the CDR3 is TGTGCCTGGAGTGCGGGACAATACACTGAAGCTTTCTTT. Translating it yields CAWSAGQYTEAFF.